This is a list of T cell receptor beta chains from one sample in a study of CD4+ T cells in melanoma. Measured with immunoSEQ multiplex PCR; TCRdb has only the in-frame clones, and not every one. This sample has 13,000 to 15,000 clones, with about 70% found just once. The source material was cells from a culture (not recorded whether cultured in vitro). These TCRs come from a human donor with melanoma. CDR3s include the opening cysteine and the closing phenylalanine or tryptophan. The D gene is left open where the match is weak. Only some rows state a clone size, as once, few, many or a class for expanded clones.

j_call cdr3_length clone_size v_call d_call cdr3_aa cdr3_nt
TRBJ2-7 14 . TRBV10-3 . CAISQQIRSYEQYF TGTGCCATCAGCCAACAGATTCGTTCCTACGAGCAGTACTTC
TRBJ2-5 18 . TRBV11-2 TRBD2 CASSPRLAGPVSAETQYF TGTGCCAGCAGCCCGCGACTAGCGGGACCCGTTTCGGCGGAGACCCAGTACTTC
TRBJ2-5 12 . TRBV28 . CAARTAQETQYF TGTGCCGCAAGGACCGCTCAAGAGACCCAGTACTTC
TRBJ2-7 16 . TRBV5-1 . CASRNSIDSGLYEQYF TGCGCCAGCAGAAACTCAATCGACAGCGGTCTCTACGAGCAGTACTTC
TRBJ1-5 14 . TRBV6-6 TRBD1 CASSYLGQSQPQHF TGTGCCAGCAGCTATCTGGGACAGTCTCAGCCCCAGCATTTT
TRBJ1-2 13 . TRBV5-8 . CASSLNDNYGYTF TGTGCCAGCAGCTTGAACGATAACTATGGCTACACCTTC
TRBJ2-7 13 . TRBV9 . CASSVAISSEQYF TGTGCCAGCAGCGTAGCAATATCGTCCGAGCAGTACTTC
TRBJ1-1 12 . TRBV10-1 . CASKGENTEAFF TGCGCCAGCAAAGGGGAGAACACTGAAGCTTTCTTT
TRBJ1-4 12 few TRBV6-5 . CASSVLGEKLFF TGTGCCAGCAGTGTCTTAGGTGAAAAACTGTTTTTT
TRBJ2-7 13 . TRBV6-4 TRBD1 CASSDVQGSEQYF TGTGCCAGCAGTGACGTACAGGGGTCCGAGCAGTACTTC
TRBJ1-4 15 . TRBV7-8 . CASSLTLAGIEKLFF TGTGCCAGCAGCTTAACGTTGGCAGGGATTGAAAAACTGTTTTTT
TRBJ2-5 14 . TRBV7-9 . CASRPNRVPETQYF TGTGCCAGCAGGCCTAACAGGGTACCGGAGACCCAGTACTTC
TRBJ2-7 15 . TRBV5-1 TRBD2 CASSLGGGFSYEQYF TGCGCCAGCAGCTTGGGCGGGGGGTTCTCCTACGAGCAGTACTTC
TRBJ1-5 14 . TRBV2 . CASSTGWVNQPQHF TGTGCCAGCAGTACAGGGTGGGTAAATCAGCCCCAGCATTTT
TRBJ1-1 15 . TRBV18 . CASSPWGTKNTEAFF TGTGCCAGCTCACCTTGGGGTACCAAGAACACTGAAGCTTTCTTT
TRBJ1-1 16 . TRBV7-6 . CASSLGLRGTITEAFF TGTGCCAGCAGCTTAGGTCTACGGGGCACCATCACTGAAGCTTTCTTT
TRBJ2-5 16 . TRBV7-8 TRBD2 CASNRLAGGREETQYF TGTGCCAGCAACCGACTAGCGGGGGGGCGGGAAGAGACCCAGTACTTC
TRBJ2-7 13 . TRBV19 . CASSMGERREQYF TGTGCCAGTAGTATGGGTGAGCGCCGCGAGCAGTACTTC
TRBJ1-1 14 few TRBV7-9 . CASSLGRDGGKAFF TGTGCCAGCAGCTTAGGAAGGGACGGAGGGAAAGCTTTCTTT
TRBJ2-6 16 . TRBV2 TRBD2 CASSYGTSPGANVLTF TGTGCCAGCAGCTACGGGACTAGCCCTGGGGCCAACGTCCTGACTTTC
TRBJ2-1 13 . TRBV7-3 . CASSFRNRDEQFF TGTGCCAGCAGCTTCAGGAACAGGGATGAGCAGTTCTTC
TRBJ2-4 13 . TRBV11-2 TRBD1 CASSLGQGNIQYF TGTGCCAGCAGCCTAGGACAGGGAAACATTCAGTACTTC
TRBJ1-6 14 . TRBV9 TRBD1 CASSLGQYNSPLHF TGTGCCAGCAGCCTGGGACAGTATAATTCACCCCTCCACTTT
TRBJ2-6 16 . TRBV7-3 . CASSLLGSSGANVLTF TGTGCCAGCAGCTTATTGGGGAGCTCTGGGGCCAACGTCCTGACTTTC
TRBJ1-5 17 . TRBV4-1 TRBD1 CASSQDRDRYSNQPQHF TGCGCCAGCAGCCAAGATCGGGACAGGTATAGCAATCAGCCCCAGCATTTT
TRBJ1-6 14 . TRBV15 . CATRDFSYNSPLHF TGTGCCACCAGGGACTTCTCCTATAATTCACCCCTCCACTTT
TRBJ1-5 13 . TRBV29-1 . CSAQKGGDQPQHF TGCAGCGCTCAGAAGGGAGGGGATCAGCCCCAGCATTTT
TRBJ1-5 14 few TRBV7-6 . CASSPRQADQPQHF TGTGCCAGCAGCCCCCGACAGGCTGATCAGCCCCAGCATTTT
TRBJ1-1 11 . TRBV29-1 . CSVGVYTEAFF TGCAGCGTTGGAGTGTACACTGAAGCTTTCTTT
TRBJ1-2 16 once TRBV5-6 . CASSPMTGSLSYGYTF TGTGCCAGCAGCCCGATGACAGGCTCCCTATCCTATGGCTACACCTTC
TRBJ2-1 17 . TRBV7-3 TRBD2 CASSPRSAGGLSNEQFF TGTGCCAGCAGCCCAAGGTCGGCGGGGGGGCTCTCGAATGAGCAGTTCTTC
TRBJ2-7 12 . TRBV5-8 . CASSRFSYEQYF TGTGCCAGCAGCCGTTTCTCCTACGAGCAGTACTTC
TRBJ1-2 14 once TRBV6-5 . CASSGGLPLGGYTF TGTGCCAGCAGCGGGGGGCTCCCCCTGGGCGGCTACACCTTC
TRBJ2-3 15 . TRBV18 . CASSRLGTNTDTQYF TGTGCCAGCTCGCGCCTCGGAACTAACACAGATACGCAGTATTTT
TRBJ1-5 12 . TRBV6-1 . CASSESVQPQHF TGTGCCAGCAGTGAGTCGGTTCAGCCCCAGCATTTT
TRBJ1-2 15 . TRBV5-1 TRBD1 CASSLRRGPQDGYTF TGCGCCAGCAGCTTGCGAAGGGGGCCGCAGGATGGCTACACCTTC
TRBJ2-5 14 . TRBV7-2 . CASSLDGFQETQYF TGTGCCAGCAGCTTAGACGGCTTCCAAGAGACCCAGTACTTC
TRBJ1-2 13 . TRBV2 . CASSGEVSYGYTF TGTGCCAGCAGTGGTGAGGTTTCCTATGGCTACACCTTC
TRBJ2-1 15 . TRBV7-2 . CASSRTAGSYNEQFF TGTGCCAGCAGCCGGACGGCCGGCTCCTACAATGAGCAGTTCTTC
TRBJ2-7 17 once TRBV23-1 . CASSGAQGRELGYEQYF TGCGCCAGCAGTGGGGCCCAAGGCAGGGAATTAGGCTACGAGCAGTACTTC
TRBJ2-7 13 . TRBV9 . CASSYLYETEQYF TGTGCCAGCAGCTACCTGTACGAGACCGAGCAGTACTTC
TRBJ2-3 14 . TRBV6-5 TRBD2 CASSYSERGDTQYF TGTGCCAGCAGTTACTCAGAGCGGGGAGATACGCAGTATTTT
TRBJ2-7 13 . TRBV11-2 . CASRTWGPYEQYF TGTGCCAGCAGGACTTGGGGTCCCTACGAGCAGTACTTC
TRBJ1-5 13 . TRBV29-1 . CSVQDNSNQPQHF TGCAGCGTCCAGGACAATAGCAATCAGCCCCAGCATTTT
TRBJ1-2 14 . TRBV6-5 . CASSETPGGPGYTF TGTGCCAGCAGTGAAACCCCCGGGGGGCCTGGCTACACCTTC
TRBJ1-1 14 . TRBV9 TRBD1 CASSSQGAWTEAFF TGTGCCAGCAGCTCGCAGGGGGCATGGACTGAAGCTTTCTTT
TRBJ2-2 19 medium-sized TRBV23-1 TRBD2 CASSKGCRAGGENTGELFF TGCGCCAGCAGTAAGGGTTGCAGGGCGGGGGGTGAGAACACCGGGGAGCTGTTTTTT
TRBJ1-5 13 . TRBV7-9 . CASSPSPYQPQHF TGTGCCAGCAGCCCCTCCCCCTATCAGCCCCAGCATTTT